Listed below are T cell receptor beta chains from one sample, sequenced in a study of cytomegalovirus exposure and HLA in healthy donors. Generated by immunoSEQ multiplex PCR, the TCRdb table keeps only in-frame clones and is missing some. In all, the sample yields tens of thousands of clones. The sequencing sample was made of PBMCs. The source is a female donor in good health and CMV-seropositive. CDR3s include the opening cysteine and the closing phenylalanine or tryptophan. The D gene is left open where the match is weak.

j_gene	d_gene	v_gene	CDR3nt	CDR3aa
TRBJ2-7	TRBD1	TRBV7-9	TGTGCCAGCAGCTCCCCATTAACTTTAGACAGGGGGGACGCCTACGAGCAGTACTTC	CASSSPLTLDRGDAYEQYF
TRBJ2-7	TRBD1	TRBV2	TGTGCCAGCAGCGCTGACAGGGTCCCTTTGTTC	CASSADRVPLF
TRBJ2-1	-	TRBV25-1	TGTGCCAGCAGTCCCCAGAATTCCTACAATGAGCAGTTCTTC	CASSPQNSYNEQFF
TRBJ2-7	TRBD1	TRBV4-1	TGCGCCAGCAGCCAAGTGCCCTTACGACAGGGGCACTACGAGCAGTACTTC	CASSQVPLRQGHYEQYF
TRBJ1-2	-	TRBV7-9	TGTGCCAGCAGTCGGGCGGCAGGGGAGAACTATGGCTACACCTTC	CASSRAAGENYGYTF
TRBJ2-7	TRBD2	TRBV9	TGTGCCAGCAGCGTAGTTAGCGGGGGACCGTACGAGCAGTACTTC	CASSVVSGGPYEQYF
TRBJ2-7	TRBD2	TRBV2	TGTGCCAGCACCATGACTAGCGGGGGATCCTACGAGCAGTACTTC	CASTMTSGGSYEQYF
TRBJ2-4	-	TRBV28	TGTGCCAGCAGTTTATGGAGGGTGGCCAAAAACATTCAGTACTTC	CASSLWRVAKNIQYF
TRBJ2-7	-	TRBV10-3	TGTGCCATCAGTGATCCCGGGAGCCCCTCCTACGAGCAGTACTTC	CAISDPGSPSYEQYF
TRBJ2-7	-	TRBV6-6	TGTGCCAGCCGAGAGACTCAAGGCTACGAGCAGTACTTC	CASRETQGYEQYF
TRBJ2-3	-	TRBV4-1	TGCGCCAGCAGCCGACTCCGCACGGATACGCAGTATTTT	CASSRLRTDTQYF
TRBJ1-6	TRBD1	TRBV6-6	TGTGCCAGCAGCCAAACAGGGGCTACGACACCCCTCCACTTT	CASSQTGATTPLHF
TRBJ2-7	-	TRBV4-1	TGCGCCAGCAGCCAAGAACAACCAAGGTACAGTCTGCGCGCCTACGAGCAGTACTTC	CASSQEQPRYSLRAYEQYF
TRBJ2-3	-	TRBV6-5	TGTGCCAGCAGTTACTCAGCCGGGACAGATACGCAGTATTTT	CASSYSAGTDTQYF